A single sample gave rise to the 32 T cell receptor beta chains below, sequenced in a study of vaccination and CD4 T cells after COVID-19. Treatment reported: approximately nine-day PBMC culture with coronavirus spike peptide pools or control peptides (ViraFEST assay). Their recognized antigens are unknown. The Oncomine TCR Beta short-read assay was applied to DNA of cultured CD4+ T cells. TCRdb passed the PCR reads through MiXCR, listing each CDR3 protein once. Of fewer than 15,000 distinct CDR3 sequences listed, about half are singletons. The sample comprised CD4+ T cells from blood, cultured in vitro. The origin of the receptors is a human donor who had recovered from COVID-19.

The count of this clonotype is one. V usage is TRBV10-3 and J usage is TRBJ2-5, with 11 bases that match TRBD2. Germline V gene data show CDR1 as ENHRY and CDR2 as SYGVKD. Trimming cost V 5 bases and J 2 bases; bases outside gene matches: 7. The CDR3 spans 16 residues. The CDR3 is CAISLSSGGLQETQYF. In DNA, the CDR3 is TGTGCCATCAGTCTATCTAGCGGGGGGTTACAAGAGACCCAGTACTTC.

CDR3 residues: CAWSVVSGAETQYF. CDR3 in DNA: TGTGCCTGGAGTGTAGTCAGCGGTGCGGAGACCCAGTACTTC. The rearrangement uses TRBV30 and TRBJ2-5; D possibly corresponds to TRBD2 (5 bases). V gave up 0 bases and J gave up 5 bases, with 13 bases separating them. CDR3 length: 14 amino acids. CDR1 and CDR2 from the germline V gene are GTSNPN and SVGIG (reference sequence).

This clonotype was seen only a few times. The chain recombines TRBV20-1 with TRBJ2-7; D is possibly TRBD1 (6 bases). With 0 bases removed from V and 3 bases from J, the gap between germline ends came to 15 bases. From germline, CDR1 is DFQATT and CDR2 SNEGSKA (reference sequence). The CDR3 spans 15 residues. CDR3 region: CSAREPDQTGYEQYF. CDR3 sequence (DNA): TGCAGTGCTAGAGAACCGGATCAGACAGGCTACGAGCAGTACTTC.

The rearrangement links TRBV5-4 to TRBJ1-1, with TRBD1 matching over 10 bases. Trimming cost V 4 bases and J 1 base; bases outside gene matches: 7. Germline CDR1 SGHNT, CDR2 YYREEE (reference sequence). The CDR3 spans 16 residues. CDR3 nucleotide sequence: TGTGCCAGCAGCCGGGGACAGGGGCTTACGAACACTGAAGCTTTCTTT. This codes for CASSRGQGLTNTEAFF.

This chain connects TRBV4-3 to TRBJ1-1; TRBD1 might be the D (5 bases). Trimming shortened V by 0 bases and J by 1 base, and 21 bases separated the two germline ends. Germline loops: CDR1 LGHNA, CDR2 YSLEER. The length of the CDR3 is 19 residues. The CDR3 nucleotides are TGCGCCAGCAGCCAAGACCCTGGGGGGGAGTCCCGAGGGAACACTGAAGCTTTCTTT. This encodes CASSQDPGGESRGNTEAFF.

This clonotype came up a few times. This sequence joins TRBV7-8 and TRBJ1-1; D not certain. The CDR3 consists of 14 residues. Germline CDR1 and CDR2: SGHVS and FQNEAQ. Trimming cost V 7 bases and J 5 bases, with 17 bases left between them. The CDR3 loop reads CASTRRRERTEAFF. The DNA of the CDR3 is TGTGCCAGCACTCGACGTCGGGAAAGGACTGAAGCTTTCTTT.

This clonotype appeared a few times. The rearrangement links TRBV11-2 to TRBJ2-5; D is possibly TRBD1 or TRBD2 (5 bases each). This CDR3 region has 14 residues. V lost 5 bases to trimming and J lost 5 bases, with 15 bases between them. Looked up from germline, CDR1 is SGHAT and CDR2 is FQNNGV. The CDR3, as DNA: TGTGCCAGCAGCCCCGACAGCCGGAGGGAGACCCAGTACTTC. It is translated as CASSPDSRRETQYF.

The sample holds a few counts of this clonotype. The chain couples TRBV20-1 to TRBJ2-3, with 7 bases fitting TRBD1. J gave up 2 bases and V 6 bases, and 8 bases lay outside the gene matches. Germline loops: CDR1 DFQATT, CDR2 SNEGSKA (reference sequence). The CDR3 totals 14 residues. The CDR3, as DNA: TGCAGTGCGTGGGACAGAGATTACACAGATACGCAGTATTTT. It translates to CSAWDRDYTDTQYF.

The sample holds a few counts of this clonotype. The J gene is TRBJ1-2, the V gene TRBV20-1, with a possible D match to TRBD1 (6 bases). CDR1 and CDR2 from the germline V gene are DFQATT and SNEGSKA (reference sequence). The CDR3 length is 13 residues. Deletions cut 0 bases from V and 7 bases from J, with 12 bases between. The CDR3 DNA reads TGCAGTGCTAGAGATAACAGGGATCGTGGCTACACCTTC. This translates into CSARDNRDRGYTF.

In DNA, the CDR3 is TGCAGTGCTCTCGAACTTTCGGTAACGCAGTATTTT. It specifies CSALELSVTQYF. V and J are TRBV20-1 and TRBJ2-3; D ambiguous. Trimming removed 5 bases at V and 9 bases at J, with 15 bases between. This CDR3 spans 12 amino acids. Looked up from germline, CDR1 is DFQATT and CDR2 is SNEGSKA (reference sequence).

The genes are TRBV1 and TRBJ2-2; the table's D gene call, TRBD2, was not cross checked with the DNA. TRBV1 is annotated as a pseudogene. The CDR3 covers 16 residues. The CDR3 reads CTSSQGEGANTGELFF. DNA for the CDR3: TGCACCAGCAGCCAGGGAGAAGGGGCGAACACCGGGGAGCTGTTTTTT.

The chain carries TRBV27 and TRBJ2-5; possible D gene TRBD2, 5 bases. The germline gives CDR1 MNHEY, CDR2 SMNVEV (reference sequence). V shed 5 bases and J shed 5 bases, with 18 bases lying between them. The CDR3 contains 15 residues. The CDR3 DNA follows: TGTGCCAGCAGTCTAACCCCTAGCTGGGCCGAGACCCAGTACTTC. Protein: CASSLTPSWAETQYF.

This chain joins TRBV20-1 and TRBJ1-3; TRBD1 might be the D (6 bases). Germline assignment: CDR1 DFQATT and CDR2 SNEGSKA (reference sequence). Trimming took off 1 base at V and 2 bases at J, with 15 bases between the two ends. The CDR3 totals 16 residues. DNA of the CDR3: TGCAGTGCTAGAGTCGCGCAGGGGCCCACTGGAAACACCATATATTTT. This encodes CSARVAQGPTGNTIYF.

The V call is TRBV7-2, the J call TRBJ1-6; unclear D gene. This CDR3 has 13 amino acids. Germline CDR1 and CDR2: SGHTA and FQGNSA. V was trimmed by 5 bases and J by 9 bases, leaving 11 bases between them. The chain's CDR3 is CASSTKAGSPLHF. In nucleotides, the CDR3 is TGTGCCAGCAGCACGAAGGCCGGTTCACCCCTCCACTTT.

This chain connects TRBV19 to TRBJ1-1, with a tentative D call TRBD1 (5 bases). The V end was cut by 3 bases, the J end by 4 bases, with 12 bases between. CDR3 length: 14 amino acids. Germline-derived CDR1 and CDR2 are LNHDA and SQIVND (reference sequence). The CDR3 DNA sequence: TGTGCCAGTAGTATTTTCAGGGAGAGCACTGAAGCTTTCTTT. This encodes CASSIFRESTEAFF.

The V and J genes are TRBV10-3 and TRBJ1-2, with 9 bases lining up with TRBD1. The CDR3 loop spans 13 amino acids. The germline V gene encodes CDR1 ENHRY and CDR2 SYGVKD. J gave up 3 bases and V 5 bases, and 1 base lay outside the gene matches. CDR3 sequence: CAISRDRDYGYTF. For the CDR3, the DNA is TGTGCCATCAGTCGGGACAGGGACTATGGCTACACCTTC.

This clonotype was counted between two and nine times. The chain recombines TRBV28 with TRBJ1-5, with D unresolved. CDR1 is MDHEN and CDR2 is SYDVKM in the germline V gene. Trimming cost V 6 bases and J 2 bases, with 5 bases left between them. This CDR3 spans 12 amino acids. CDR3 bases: TGTGCCAGCAGGGAGGGCAATCAGCCCCAGCATTTT. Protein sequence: CASREGNQPQHF.

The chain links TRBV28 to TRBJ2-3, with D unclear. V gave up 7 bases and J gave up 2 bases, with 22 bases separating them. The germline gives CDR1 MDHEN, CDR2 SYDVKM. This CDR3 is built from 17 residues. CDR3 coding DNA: TGTGCCAGCAATACGGTATTCGCTTTAAGGGACACAGATACGCAGTATTTT. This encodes CASNTVFALRDTDTQYF.

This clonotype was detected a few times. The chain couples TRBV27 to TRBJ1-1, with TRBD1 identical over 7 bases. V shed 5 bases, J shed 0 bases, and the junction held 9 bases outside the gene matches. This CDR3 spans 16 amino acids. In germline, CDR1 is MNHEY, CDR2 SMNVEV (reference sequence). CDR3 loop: CASSHTSDRVNTEAFF. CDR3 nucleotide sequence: TGTGCCAGCAGTCACACCTCAGACAGGGTGAACACTGAAGCTTTCTTT.

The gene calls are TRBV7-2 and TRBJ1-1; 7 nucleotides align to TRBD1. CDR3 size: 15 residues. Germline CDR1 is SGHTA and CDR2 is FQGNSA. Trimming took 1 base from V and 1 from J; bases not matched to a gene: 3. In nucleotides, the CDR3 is TGTGCCAGCAGCTTAGTCGGGACAGCGAACACTGAAGCTTTCTTT. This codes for CASSLVGTANTEAFF.

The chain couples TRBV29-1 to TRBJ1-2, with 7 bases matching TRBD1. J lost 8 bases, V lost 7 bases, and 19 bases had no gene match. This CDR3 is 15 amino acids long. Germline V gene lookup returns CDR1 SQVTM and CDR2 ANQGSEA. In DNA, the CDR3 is TGCAGCGCTGTGGGTAGGTCCGGGACAGCCTCCGGCTACACCTTC. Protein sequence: CSAVGRSGTASGYTF.

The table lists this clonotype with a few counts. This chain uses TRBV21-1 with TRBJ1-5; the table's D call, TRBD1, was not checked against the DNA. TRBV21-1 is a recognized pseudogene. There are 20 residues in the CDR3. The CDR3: CASSTSGQGFRSVVNQPQHF. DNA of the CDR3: TGTGCCAGCAGCACTTCGGGACAGGGGTTTAGGTCGGTCGTCAATCAGCCCCAGCATTTT.

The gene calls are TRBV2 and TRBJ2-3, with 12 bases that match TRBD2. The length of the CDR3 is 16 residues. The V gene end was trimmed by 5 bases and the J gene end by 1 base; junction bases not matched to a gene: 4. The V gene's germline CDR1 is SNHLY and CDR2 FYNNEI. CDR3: CASSWTSGARTDTQYF. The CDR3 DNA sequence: TGTGCCAGCAGTTGGACTAGCGGGGCGCGCACAGATACGCAGTATTTT.

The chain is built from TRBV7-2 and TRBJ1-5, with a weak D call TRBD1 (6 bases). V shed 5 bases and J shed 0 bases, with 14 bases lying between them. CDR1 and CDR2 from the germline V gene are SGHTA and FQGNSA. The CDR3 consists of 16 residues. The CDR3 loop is CASSTNRANSNQPQHF. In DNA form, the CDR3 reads TGTGCCAGCAGCACCAACAGGGCAAATAGCAATCAGCCCCAGCATTTT.

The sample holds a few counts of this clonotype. In DNA, the CDR3 is TGTGCCAGCAGTTTCGACAGGGCGCTTACTAACTATGGCTACACCTTC. Amino acids: CASSFDRALTNYGYTF. The chain links TRBV6-5 to TRBJ1-2; 7 bases align to TRBD1. CDR3 length: 16 amino acids. V trimming: 4 bases; J trimming: 0 bases; junction bases outside the gene matches: 8. Germline V CDR1 and CDR2: MNHEY, SVGAGI.

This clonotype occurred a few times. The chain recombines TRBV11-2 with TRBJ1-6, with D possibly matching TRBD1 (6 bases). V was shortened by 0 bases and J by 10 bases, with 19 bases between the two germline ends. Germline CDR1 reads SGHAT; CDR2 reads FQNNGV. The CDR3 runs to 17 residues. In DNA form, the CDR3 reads TGTGCCAGCAGCTTAGATCGCGGGGGGCTGGGTGGATCACCCCTCCACTTT. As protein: CASSLDRGGLGGSPLHF. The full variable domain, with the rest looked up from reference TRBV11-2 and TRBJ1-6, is EAGVAQSPRYKIIEKRQSVAFWCNPISGHATLYWYQQILGQGPKLLIQFQNNGVVDDSQLPKDRFSAERLKGVDSTLKIQPAKLEDSAVYLCASSLDRGGLGGSPLHFGNGTRLTVT.

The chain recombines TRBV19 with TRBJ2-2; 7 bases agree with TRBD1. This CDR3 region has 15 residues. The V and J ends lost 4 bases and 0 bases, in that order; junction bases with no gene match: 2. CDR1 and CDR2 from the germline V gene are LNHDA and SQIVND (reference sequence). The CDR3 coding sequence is TGTGCCAGTAGTAGACAGGGCGCGAACACCGGGGAGCTGTTTTTT. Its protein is CASSRQGANTGELFF.

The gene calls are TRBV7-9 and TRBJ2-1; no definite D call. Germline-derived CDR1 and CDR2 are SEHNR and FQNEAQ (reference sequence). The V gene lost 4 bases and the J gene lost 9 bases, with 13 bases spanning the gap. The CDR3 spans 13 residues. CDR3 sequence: CASSSMGSIEQFF. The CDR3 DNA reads TGTGCCAGCAGCTCAATGGGAAGCATTGAGCAGTTCTTC.

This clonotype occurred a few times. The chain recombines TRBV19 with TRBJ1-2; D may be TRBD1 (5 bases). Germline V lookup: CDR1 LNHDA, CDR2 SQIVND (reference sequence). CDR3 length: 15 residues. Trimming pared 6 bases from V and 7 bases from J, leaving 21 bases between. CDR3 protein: CASSLMGPLLVGYTF. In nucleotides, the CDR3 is TGTGCCAGTAGCCTTATGGGACCTCTCCTAGTTGGCTACACCTTC. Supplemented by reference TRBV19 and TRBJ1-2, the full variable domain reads DGGITQSPKYLFRKEGQNVTLSCEQNLNHDAMYWYRQDPGQGLRLIYYSQIVNDFQKGDIAEGYSVSREKKESFPLTVTSAQKNPTAFYLCASSLMGPLLVGYTFGSGTRLTVV.

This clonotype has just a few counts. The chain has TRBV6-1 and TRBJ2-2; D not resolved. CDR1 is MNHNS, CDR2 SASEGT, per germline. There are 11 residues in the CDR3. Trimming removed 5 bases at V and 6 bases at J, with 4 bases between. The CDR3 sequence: CASSPAGELFF. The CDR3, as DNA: TGTGCCAGCAGTCCAGCCGGGGAGCTGTTTTTT.

The CDR3 region has the DNA TGTGCCACCAGTGGGGGGCATGGAAACACCATATATTTT. It yields the protein CATSGGHGNTIYF. The chain is built from TRBV24-1 and TRBJ1-3; perhaps TRBD1 as D (6 bases). Trimming shortened V by 5 bases and J by 3 bases, and 7 bases separated the two germline ends. CDR3 length: 13 residues. Germline lookup yields CDR1 KGHDR and CDR2 SFDVKD.

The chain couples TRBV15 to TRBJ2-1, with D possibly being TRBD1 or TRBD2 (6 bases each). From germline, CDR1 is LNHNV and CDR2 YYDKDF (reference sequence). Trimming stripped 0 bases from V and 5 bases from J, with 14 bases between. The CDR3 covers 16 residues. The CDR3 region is CATSRDLGGADNEQFF. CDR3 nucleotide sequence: TGTGCCACCAGCAGAGATCTGGGGGGCGCGGACAATGAGCAGTTCTTC.